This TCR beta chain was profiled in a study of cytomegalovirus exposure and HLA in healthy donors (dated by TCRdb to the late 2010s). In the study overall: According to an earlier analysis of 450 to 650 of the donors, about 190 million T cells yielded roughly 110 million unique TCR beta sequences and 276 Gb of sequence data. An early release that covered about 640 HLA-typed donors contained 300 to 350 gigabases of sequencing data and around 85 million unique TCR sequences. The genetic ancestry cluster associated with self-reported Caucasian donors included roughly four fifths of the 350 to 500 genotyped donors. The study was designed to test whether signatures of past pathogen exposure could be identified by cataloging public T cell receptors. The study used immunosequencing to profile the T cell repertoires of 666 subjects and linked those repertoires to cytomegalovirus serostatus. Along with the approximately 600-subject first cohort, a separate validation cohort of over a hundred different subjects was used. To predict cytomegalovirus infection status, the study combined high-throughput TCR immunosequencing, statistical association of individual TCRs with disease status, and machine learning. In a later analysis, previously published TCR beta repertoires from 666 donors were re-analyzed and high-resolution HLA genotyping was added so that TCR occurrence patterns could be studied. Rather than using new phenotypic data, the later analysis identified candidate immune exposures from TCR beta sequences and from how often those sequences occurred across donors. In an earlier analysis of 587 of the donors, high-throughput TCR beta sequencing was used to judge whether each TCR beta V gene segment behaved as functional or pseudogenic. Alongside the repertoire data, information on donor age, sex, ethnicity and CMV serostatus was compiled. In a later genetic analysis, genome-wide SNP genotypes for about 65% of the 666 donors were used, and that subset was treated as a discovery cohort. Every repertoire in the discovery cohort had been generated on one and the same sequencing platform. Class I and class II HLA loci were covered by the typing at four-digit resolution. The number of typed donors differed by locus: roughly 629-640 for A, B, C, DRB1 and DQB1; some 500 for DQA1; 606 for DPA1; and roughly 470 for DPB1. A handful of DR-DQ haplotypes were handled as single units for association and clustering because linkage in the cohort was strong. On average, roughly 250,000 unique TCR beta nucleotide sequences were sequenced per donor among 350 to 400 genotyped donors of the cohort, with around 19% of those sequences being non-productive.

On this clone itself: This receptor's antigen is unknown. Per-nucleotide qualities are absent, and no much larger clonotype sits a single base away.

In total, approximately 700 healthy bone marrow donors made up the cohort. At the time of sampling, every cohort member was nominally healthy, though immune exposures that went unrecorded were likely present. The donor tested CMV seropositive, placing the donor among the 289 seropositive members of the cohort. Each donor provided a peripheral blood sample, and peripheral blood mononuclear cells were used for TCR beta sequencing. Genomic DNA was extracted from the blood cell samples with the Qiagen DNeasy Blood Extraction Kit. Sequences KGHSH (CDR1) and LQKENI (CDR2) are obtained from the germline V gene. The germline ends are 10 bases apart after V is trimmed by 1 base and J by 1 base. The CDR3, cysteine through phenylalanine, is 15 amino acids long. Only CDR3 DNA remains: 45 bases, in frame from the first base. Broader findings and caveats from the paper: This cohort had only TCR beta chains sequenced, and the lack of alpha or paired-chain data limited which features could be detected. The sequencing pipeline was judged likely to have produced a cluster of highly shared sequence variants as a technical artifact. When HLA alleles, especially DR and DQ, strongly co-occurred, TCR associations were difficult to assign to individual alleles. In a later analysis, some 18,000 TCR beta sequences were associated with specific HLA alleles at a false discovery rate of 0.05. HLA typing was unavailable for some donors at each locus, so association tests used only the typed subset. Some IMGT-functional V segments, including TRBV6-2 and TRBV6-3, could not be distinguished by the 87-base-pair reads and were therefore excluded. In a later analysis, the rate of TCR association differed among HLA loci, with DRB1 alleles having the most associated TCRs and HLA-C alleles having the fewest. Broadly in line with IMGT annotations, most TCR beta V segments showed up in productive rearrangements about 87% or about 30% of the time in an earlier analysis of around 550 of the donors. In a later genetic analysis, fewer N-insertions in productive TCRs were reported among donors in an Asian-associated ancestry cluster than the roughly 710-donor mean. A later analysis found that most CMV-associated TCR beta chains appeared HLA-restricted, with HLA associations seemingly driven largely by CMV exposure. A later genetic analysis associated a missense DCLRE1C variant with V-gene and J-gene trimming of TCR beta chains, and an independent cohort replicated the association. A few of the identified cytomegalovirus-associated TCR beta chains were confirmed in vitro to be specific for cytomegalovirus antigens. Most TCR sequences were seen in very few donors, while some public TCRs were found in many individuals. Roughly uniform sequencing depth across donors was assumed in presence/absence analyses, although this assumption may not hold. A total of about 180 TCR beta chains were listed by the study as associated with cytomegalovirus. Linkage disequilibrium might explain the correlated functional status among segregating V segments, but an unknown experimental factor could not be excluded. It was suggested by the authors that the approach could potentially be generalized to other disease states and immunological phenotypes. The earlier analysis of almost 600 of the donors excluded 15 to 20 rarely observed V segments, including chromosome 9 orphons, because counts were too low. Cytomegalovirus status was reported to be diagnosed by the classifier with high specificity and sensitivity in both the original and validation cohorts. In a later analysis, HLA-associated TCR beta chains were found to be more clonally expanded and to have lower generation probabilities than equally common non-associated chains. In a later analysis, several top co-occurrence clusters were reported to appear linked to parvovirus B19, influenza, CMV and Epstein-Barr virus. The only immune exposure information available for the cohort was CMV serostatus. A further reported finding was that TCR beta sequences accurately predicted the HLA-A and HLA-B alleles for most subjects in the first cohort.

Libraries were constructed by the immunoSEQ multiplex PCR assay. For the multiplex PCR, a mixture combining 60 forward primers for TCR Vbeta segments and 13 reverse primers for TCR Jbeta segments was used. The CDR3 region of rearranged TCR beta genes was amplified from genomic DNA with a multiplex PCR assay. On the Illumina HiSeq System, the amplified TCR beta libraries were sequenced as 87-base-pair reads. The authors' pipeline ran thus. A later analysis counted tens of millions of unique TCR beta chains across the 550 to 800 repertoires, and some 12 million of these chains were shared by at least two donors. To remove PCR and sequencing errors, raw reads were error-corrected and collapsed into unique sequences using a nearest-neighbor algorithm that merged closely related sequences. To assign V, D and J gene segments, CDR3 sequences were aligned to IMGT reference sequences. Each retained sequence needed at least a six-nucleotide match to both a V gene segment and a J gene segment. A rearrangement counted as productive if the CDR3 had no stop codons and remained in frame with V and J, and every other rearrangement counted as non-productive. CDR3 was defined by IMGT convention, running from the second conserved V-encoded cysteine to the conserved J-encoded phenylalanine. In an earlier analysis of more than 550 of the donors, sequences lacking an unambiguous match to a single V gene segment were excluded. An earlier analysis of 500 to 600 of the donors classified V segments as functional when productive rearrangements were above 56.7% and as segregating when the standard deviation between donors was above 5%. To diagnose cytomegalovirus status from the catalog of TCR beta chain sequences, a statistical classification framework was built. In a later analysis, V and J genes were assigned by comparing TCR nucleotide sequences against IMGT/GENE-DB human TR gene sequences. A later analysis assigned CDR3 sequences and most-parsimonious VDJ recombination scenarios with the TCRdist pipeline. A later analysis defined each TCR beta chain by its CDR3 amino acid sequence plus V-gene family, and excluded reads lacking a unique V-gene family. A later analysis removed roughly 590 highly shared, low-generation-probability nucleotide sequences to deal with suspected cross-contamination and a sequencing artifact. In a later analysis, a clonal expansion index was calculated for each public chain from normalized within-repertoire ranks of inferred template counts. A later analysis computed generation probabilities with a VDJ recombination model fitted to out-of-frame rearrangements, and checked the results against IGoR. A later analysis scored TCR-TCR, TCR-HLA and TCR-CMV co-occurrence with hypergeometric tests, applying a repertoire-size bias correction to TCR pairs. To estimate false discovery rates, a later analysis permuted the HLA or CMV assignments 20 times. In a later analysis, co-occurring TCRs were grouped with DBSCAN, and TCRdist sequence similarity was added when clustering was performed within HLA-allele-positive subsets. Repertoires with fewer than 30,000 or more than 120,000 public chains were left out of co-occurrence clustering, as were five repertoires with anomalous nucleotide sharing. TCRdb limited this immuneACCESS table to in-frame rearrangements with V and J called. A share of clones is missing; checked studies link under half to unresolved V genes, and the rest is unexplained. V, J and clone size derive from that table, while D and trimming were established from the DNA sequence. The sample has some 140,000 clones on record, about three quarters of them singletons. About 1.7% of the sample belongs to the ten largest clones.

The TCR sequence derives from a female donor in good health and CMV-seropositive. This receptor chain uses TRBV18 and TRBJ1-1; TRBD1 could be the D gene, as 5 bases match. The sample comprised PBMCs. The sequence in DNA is TGTGCCAGCTCACCACGGAGACAGCAGAACACTGAAGCTTTCTTT. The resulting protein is CASSPRRQQNTEAFF.